The source of this TCR beta chain is a study of beta chain features in type 1 diabetes (dated by TCRdb to about 2018). Context from the whole study: Mean age, gender distribution, total cell number and subset yield did not differ between patients and healthy donors. A total of 90 million to 130 million sorted cells were examined across all samples, and a strong correlation was observed between cell number per subset and RNA yield. In the study, recently diagnosed type 1 diabetes patients and matched healthy donors were compared on the TCRB repertoires of their sorted circulating CD4+ T cell subsets. Regulatory and stem cell-like memory subsets were isolated from only 8 patients and 8 healthy donors, whereas naive and central memory subsets came from all 30 or so donors.

V is trimmed back by 0 bases and J by 6 bases, and the junction contains 5 bases that no gene match accounts for. The CDR3, cysteine through phenylalanine, is 15 amino acids long. Only the CDR3 DNA is retained, 45 bases long and in frame from the first base. CDR1 ENHRY and CDR2 SYGVKD are derived from the germline V gene. A single peripheral blood draw of around 0.11 L on average was collected from each donor into heparinised tubes. Using a panel that included CD45RO, CCR7, CD25, CD127, CD95 and CD27, naive, central memory, regulatory and stem cell-like memory CD4+ T cells were sorted on a BD FACSAria II. All sorted populations exceeded 95% purity. PBMCs were separated immediately by Lymphoprep density gradient centrifugation and were stained directly, without being cultured. Samples were stained and sorted in pairs, with one healthy donor and one patient per experiment, so that batch effects were minimized.

The entire isolated RNA was reverse transcribed using the High Capacity cDNA Reverse Transcription Kit, and thus expressed TCRB transcripts were sequenced. Deep immunoSEQ sequencing was performed on naive, central memory and regulatory T cell samples, with an average of about 4 million total reads per sample. After sorted cells were lysed in RLT buffer, RNA was extracted with DNase-treated RNeasy Micro or Mini kits, with the choice depending on cell number. Each cell subset was processed separately to prevent cross-contamination, with patient and healthy donor samples processed together. TCRB sequences were amplified from cDNA with the immunoSEQ multiplex PCR, producing 87-bp fragments spanning the CDR3 region. Sequencing of the amplicons was performed on the Illumina HiSeq platform. In the paper's pipeline: PCR bias was corrected computationally using synthetic template baselines, and reads within Hamming distance 2 were collapsed, with unmergeable singletons discarded. Reads were aligned to IMGT to assign V, D and J genes, CDR3 length, and insertions or deletions at six rearrangement sites. Clonotype counts were normalized to sorted cell number within each subset before computing true diversity and Gini coefficients with the tcR R package. Repertoire sharing was quantified using the overlap coefficient calculated on TCRB nucleotide sequences. As a proxy for the pre-selection repertoire, out-of-frame TCRB sequences from naive cells were analyzed. In TCRdb, the immuneACCESS table is reduced to in-frame sequences with V and J assigned. These tables do not hold every clone; where another copy was compared, an unresolved V gene accounts for under half, and the others remain unexplained. From that table come the V and J calls and clone size; the DNA was used to work out D and trimming. The sample has 450,000 to 550,000 clones on record, about 30% of them singletons. Of the sample, 0.05% to 0.07% is held by the ten largest clones.

General findings and caveats noted by the study authors: A moderate but significant shortening of TCRB CDR3 length was observed in type 1 diabetes patients in all four CD4+ subsets. Because the HLA sub-analyses included only small numbers of individuals, any influence of HLA type on TCRB rearrangement was left unresolved. PCR might favor shorter templates, but patient and control samples were amplified and corrected together, so any skew would affect both groups equally. Fewer insertions and more nucleotide deletions at VDJ recombination sites were observed in patients with type 1 diabetes, implying thymic rearrangement abnormalities. Because cDNA was sequenced instead of genomic DNA, activated cells with high expression could be over-represented, although the groups did not differ in activation or CD3 levels. Naive, central memory and regulatory TCRB repertoires appeared more similar among patients than among healthy donors.

This clone was observed a few times. It lacks a known antigen. Per-base quality was not reported, and no clone a single base away is much larger than it. Sample: naive CD4+ T cells from blood. Taken with the paper, the label for cell subset or site translates to: true naive CD4+ T cells. The rearranged segments are TRBV10-3 and TRBJ1-2, with TRBD1 identical over 9 junction bases. This clonotype was obtained from a man in his late teens or twenties in good health. CDR3 sequence: CAISESRDRVNGYTF. The base sequence is TGTGCCATCAGTGAGTCAAGGGACAGGGTAAATGGCTACACCTTC.